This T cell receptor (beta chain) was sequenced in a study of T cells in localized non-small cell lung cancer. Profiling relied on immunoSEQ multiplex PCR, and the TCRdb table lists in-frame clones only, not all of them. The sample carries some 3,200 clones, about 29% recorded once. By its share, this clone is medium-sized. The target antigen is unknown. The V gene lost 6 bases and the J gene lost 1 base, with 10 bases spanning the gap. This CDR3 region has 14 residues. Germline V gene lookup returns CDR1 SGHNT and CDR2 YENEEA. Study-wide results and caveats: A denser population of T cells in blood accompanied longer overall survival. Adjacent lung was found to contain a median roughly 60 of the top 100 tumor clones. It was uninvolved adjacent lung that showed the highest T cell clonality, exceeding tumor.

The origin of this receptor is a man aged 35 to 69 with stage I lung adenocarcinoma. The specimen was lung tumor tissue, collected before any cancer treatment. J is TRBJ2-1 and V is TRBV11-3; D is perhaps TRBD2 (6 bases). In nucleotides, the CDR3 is TGTGCCAGCAGGGGGAGGACGTCCTACAATGAGCAGTTCTTC. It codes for CASRGRTSYNEQFF.